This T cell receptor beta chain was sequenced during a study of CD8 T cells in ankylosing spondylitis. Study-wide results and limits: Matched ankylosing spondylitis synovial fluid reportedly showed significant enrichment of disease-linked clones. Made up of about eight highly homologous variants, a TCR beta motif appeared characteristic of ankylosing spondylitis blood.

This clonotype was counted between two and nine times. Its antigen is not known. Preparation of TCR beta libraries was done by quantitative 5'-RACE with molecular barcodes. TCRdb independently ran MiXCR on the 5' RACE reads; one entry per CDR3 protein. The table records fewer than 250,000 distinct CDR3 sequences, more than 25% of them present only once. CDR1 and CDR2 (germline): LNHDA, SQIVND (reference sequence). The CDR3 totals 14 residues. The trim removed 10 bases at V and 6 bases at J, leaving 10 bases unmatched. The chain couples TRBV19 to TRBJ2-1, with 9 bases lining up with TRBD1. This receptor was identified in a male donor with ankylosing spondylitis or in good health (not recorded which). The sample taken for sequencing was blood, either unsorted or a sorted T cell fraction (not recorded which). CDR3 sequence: CATRGNRGLNEQFF. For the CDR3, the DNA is TGTGCCACCAGGGGGAACAGGGGGCTCAATGAGCAGTTCTTC.